This is a list of T cell receptor beta chains from one sample in a study of T cells in Graves' hyperthyroidism and ophthalmopathy. TCRdb re-derived calls from the multiplex PCR reads in MiXCR, one entry per CDR3 protein. The profile shows a few hundred thousand distinct CDR3 sequences, approximately 49% of them singletons. The source material was peripheral blood or thyroid tissue (not recorded which). The origin of the receptors is an adult woman with Graves' disease, either hyperthyroidism or ophthalmopathy (not recorded which). The CDR3 runs from the conserved cysteine through the conserved F or W. A D gene is named only where the DNA matches it firmly. Rows give clone size only sometimes, using once, few, many, or a class for an expanded clone.

TRBV29-1	TRBJ1-4	NA	once	TGCAGCTACCGGGATGTAGGAGAAAAACTGTTTTTT	CSYRDVGEKLFF
TRBV10-3	TRBJ1-2	NA	once	TGTGCCATCAGTGAGGGACTGAACTATGGCTACACCTTC	CAISEGLNYGYTF
TRBV20-1	TRBJ1-1	TRBD1	NA	TGCAGTGCTATCTGGCCTGGGACAGTCGATGATACTGAAGCTTTCTTT	CSAIWPGTVDDTEAFF
TRBV5-1	TRBJ1-6	TRBD1	NA	TGCGCCAGCAGCTTGGCGACAGGGGGGAGTTCACCCCTCCACTTT	CASSLATGGSSPLHF
TRBV10-3	TRBJ2-6	NA	few	TGTGCCATCAGTGCGGATGACTTCGCTGGGGCCAACGTCCTGACTTTC	CAISADDFAGANVLTF
TRBV15	TRBJ2-7	NA	NA	TGTGCCACCAGTGGGGGGACGGGAGCTCCGGGGGAGCAGTACTTC	CATSGGTGAPGEQYF
TRBV19	TRBJ1-2	NA	many	TGTGCCAGTAGTTATTCCAGGGGACGGGTTGGCTATGGCTACACCTTC	CASSYSRGRVGYGYTF
TRBV2	TRBJ2-2	TRBD2	many	TGTGCCAGCAGCGCGACGACTAGCGCCGGGGAGCTGTTTTTT	CASSATTSAGELFF
TRBV12-5	TRBJ2-7	NA	NA	TGTGCTAGTGGTCCCACCACCTACGAGCAGTACTTC	CASGPTTYEQYF
TRBV20-1	TRBJ2-7	TRBD1	NA	TGCAGTGCAAAGGAGCCCCAGGGGGCAGACGGACTATTAAGCTCCTACGAGCAGTACTTC	CSAKEPQGADGLLSSYEQYF
TRBV7-2	TRBJ2-5	NA	few	TGTGCCAGCAGCCCTAGGTCTAGCACAGGGTTAAATCAGCCCCAGTACTTC	CASSPRSSTGLNQPQYF
TRBV14	TRBJ1-2	TRBD1	NA	TGTGCCAGCAGCCCAGACCCCAGGGGGCTCCTCTATGGCTACACCTTC	CASSPDPRGLLYGYTF
TRBV2	TRBJ2-6	TRBD1	once	TGTGCCAGCTGCCCCGGCGGGACAGGTGGGGCCAACGTCCTGACTTTC	CASCPGGTGGANVLTF
TRBV12-3/TRBV12-4	TRBJ2-7	NA	many	TGTGCCAGCAGTTCTGTGGACGGATACGAGCAGTACTTC	CASSSVDGYEQYF
TRBV10-3	TRBJ2-7	TRBD1	NA	TGTGCCATCAGGGGACAGGCTGATAATGAGCAGTACTTC	CAIRGQADNEQYF
TRBV19	TRBJ2-7	TRBD1	NA	TGTGCCAGTAGCACGGACAGGGCATTCGAGCAGTACTTC	CASSTDRAFEQYF
TRBV7-6	TRBJ2-2	TRBD1	NA	TGTGCCAGCAGCGTAAATGCAGGGGGATACACCGGGGAGCTGTTTTTT	CASSVNAGGYTGELFF
TRBV25-1	TRBJ2-7	NA	NA	TGTGCCAGCAGTGAATGGATCGCCTACGAGCAGTACTTC	CASSEWIAYEQYF
TRBV14	TRBJ1-1	NA	NA	TGTGCCAGCAGCCCCACCCTGAGCACTGAAGCTTTCTTT	CASSPTLSTEAFF
TRBV5-1	TRBJ2-2	NA	many	TGCGCCAGCAGCCCAACAGGGGCGGGGGCCGGGGAGCTGTTTTTT	CASSPTGAGAGELFF
TRBV7-2	TRBJ2-2	NA	many	TGTGCCAGCAGCTTAGAGGGGGTGGCAGGCAAGAACACCGGGGAGCTGTTTTTT	CASSLEGVAGKNTGELFF
TRBV20-1	TRBJ2-3	TRBD2	NA	TGCAGTGCTACGACTAGCGGGGAAACAGATACGCAGTATTTT	CSATTSGETDTQYF
TRBV4-2	TRBJ1-3	NA	many	TGTGCCAGCAGCCAAGACGTCTCCTCTGGAAACACCATATATTTT	CASSQDVSSGNTIYF
TRBV14	TRBJ1-3	TRBD1	once	TGTGCCAGCAGCCCGATCGACAGGGGAATAGGCGGAAACACCATATATTTT	CASSPIDRGIGGNTIYF
TRBV7-2	TRBJ2-5	TRBD2	many	TGTGCCAGCAGCTCCCAGGGGCTAGCGGGAAACACCCAGTACTTC	CASSSQGLAGNTQYF
TRBV11-2	TRBJ1-5	NA	few	TGTGCCAGCAGCTTGGGGACAAGACTCAATCAGCCCCAGCATTTT	CASSLGTRLNQPQHF
TRBV29-1	TRBJ1-1	NA	few	TGCAGCGTTGAAGGGACGAGCACTGAAGCTTTCTTT	CSVEGTSTEAFF
TRBV4-3	TRBJ1-6	NA	NA	TGCGCCAGCAGCCAGTGGTCCGCCGTCTATAATTCACCCCTCCACTTT	CASSQWSAVYNSPLHF
TRBV29-1	TRBJ1-1	NA	NA	TGCAGCGTTGAGGTCAGCCTGAACACTGAAGCTTTCTTT	CSVEVSLNTEAFF